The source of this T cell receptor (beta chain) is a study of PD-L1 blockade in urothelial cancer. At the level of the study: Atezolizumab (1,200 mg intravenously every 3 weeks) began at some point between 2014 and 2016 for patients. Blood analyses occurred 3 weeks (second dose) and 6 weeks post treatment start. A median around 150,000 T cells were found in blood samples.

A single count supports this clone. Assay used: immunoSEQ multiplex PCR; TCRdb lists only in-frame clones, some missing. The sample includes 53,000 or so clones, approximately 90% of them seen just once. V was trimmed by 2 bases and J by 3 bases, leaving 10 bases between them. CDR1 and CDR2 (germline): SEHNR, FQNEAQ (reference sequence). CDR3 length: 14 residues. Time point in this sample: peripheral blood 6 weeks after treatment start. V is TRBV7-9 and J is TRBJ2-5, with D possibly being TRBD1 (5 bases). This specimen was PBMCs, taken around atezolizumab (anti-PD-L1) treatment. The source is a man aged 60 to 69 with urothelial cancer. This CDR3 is CASSLSDSKETQYF. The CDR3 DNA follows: TGTGCCAGCAGCTTAAGCGACAGCAAAGAGACCCAGTACTTC.